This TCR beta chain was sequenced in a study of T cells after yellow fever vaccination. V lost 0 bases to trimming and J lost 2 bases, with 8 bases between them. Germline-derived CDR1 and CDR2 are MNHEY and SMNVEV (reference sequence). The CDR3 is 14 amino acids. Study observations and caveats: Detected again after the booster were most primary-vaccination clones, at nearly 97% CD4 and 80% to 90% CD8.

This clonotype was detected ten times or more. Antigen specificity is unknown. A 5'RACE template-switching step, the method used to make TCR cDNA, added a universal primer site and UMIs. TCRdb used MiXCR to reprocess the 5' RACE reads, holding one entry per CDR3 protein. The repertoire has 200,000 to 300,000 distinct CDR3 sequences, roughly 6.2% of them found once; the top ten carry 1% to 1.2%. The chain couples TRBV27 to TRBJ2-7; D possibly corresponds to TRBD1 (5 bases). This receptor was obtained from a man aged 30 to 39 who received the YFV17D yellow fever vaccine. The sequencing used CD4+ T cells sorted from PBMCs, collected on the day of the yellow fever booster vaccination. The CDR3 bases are TGTGCCAGCAGTTTATCGGGGCCCACCTACGAGCAGTACTTC. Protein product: CASSLSGPTYEQYF.